Each of the 27 T cell receptor beta chains below was sequenced from the same sample in a study of cytomegalovirus exposure and HLA in healthy donors. Libraries were prepared by immunoSEQ multiplex PCR; TCRdb keeps only in-frame clonotypes and omits some of them. The data show 100,000 to 130,000 clones, under 97% seen once. Material: PBMCs. These receptor sequences come from a woman under 30 in good health and CMV-seronegative.

The V gene is TRBV28, the J gene TRBJ2-1; a weak D match, TRBD1 (6 bases). The germline CDR1 and CDR2 sequences are MDHEN and SYDVKM. CDR3 length: 12 residues. The germline V and J ends were trimmed by 3 bases and 9 bases, with 9 bases remaining between them. This CDR3 reads CASSLLQGEQFF. CDR3 DNA: TGTGCCAGCAGTTTGTTACAGGGTGAGCAGTTCTTC.

This clone was recorded only once. The chain is built from TRBV4-1 and TRBJ1-1; D call uncertain. The V end lost 1 base, the J end lost 4 bases, and 19 bases lay between the germline ends. This CDR3 is 17 amino acids long. Germline CDR1 is MGHRA and CDR2 is YSYEKL. The CDR3 reads CASSQGKNGRGSTEAFF. CDR3 nucleotides: TGCGCCAGCAGCCAAGGTAAGAATGGGCGGGGTTCCACTGAAGCTTTCTTT.

The chain recombines TRBV28 with TRBJ2-4; 7 bases match TRBD1. This CDR3 contains 16 residues. V dropped 4 bases and J dropped 5; count of bases not matched to a gene: 11. CDR1 MDHEN and CDR2 SYDVKM come from the germline V gene. The CDR3 is CASSSRPTGWQNIQYF. CDR3 DNA: TGTGCCAGCAGTTCACGCCCGACAGGGTGGCAAAACATTCAGTACTTC.

The V gene is TRBV28, the J gene TRBJ1-2; D is unresolved. The V gene's germline CDR1 is MDHEN and CDR2 SYDVKM. This CDR3 is 17 amino acids long. V lost 3 bases and J 0 bases, leaving 17 bases between the germline ends. CDR3 sequence (DNA): TGTGCCAGCAGTTTTATAAAGGAAGCGAACCCTAACTATGGCTACACCTTC. This gives the protein CASSFIKEANPNYGYTF.

This chain joins TRBV29-1 and TRBJ1-1; 7 bases are a match to TRBD1. V was pared by 7 bases and J by 0 bases, with 8 bases of the junction left unmatched. The CDR3 contains 14 residues. Germline loops: CDR1 SQVTM, CDR2 ANQGSEA. The CDR3 here is CSAALGQLNTEAFF. In nucleotides, the CDR3 is TGCAGCGCTGCTTTGGGACAGCTGAACACTGAAGCTTTCTTT.

Concerning this clone: The junction departs from germline at one end; a sequencing error may be responsible. The V call is TRBV4-2, the J call TRBJ1-1, with 7 bases that match TRBD1. Germline CDR1 reads LGHNA; CDR2 reads YNFKEQ. This CDR3 has 13 amino acids. CDR3 region: CASSKRTGPRRRF. The CDR3 DNA reads TGTGCCAGCAGCAAGAGGACAGGACCGAGGAGACGATTT.

The chain uses TRBV7-8 and TRBJ2-1; tentatively, D is TRBD1 (6 bases). Trimming left V 2 bases short and J 2 bases short, with 16 bases between. Germline V gene data show CDR1 as SGHVS and CDR2 as FQNEAQ. The length of the CDR3 is 17 residues. The chain's CDR3 is CASSLRSRGRTYNEQFF. The CDR3, as DNA: TGTGCCAGCAGCTTAAGGAGCAGGGGACGGACCTACAATGAGCAGTTCTTC.

This sequence joins TRBV14 and TRBJ1-1, with D possibly matching TRBD1 (5 bases). CDR1 is SGHDN and CDR2 is FVKESK in the germline V gene. V lost 4 bases to trimming and J lost 11 bases, with 23 bases between them. This CDR3 spans 15 amino acids. CDR3 DNA: TGTGCCAGCAGCCGAACAGAGGGAGGAATCAGGGAGGCTTTCTTT. Amino acid sequence: CASSRTEGGIREAFF. The full variable domain, its missing parts supplied by reference TRBV14 and TRBJ1-1, is EAGVTQFPSHSVIEKGQTVTLRCDPISGHDNLYWYRRVMGKEIKFLLHFVKESKQDESGMPNNRFLAERTGGTYSTLKVQPAELEDSGVYFCASSRTEGGIREAFFGQGTRLTVV.

The V and J genes are TRBV2 and TRBJ1-6; TRBD1 agrees at 8 bases. Trimming cost V 8 bases and J 9 bases; bases outside gene matches: 6. The length of the CDR3 is 13 residues. Germline V lookup: CDR1 SNHLY, CDR2 FYNNEI. The chain's CDR3 is CASGGTGLSPLHF. CDR3 DNA: TGTGCCAGCGGTGGGACAGGTCTTTCACCCCTCCACTTT.

This chain uses TRBV4-1 with TRBJ2-7, with D perhaps matching TRBD1 (6 bases). This CDR3 comprises 15 residues. V was trimmed by 1 base and J by 2 bases, leaving 12 bases between them. In germline, CDR1 is MGHRA, CDR2 YSYEKL. This CDR3 is CASSQGRTATYEQYF. DNA for the CDR3: TGCGCCAGCAGCCAAGGAAGGACAGCCACCTACGAGCAGTACTTC.

The rearrangement uses TRBV27 and TRBJ1-1; TRBD1 aligns across 8 bases. J was trimmed by 4 bases and V by 3 bases; bases with no gene match: 1. There are 13 residues in the CDR3. Germline CDR1 and CDR2: MNHEY and SMNVEV (reference sequence). In DNA, the CDR3 is TGTGCCAGCAGTTTTGACAGGGGCACTGAAGCTTTCTTT. It is translated as CASSFDRGTEAFF.

The V call is TRBV19, the J call TRBJ2-3; 10 nucleotides align to TRBD2. Germline V gene sequence: CDR1 LNHDA, CDR2 SQIVND (reference sequence). J lost 2 bases, V lost 6 bases, and 14 bases had no gene match. The CDR3 is made up of 18 amino acids. The CDR3 loop reads CASSDGPPSGGHTDTQYF. The CDR3 coding sequence is TGTGCCAGTAGCGATGGGCCCCCTAGCGGGGGCCACACAGATACGCAGTATTTT.

The chain recombines TRBV5-1 with TRBJ1-6; D is undetermined. CDR1 and CDR2 from the germline V gene are SGHRS and YFSETQ. The CDR3 sequence is 15 residues long. Trimming cost V 0 bases and J 8 bases, with 12 bases left between them. The CDR3 reads CASSLAGGGYSPLHF. CDR3 sequence (DNA): TGCGCCAGCAGCTTGGCCGGCGGCGGATATTCACCCCTCCACTTT.

This sequence joins TRBV25-1 and TRBJ2-2; 13 nucleotides align to TRBD2. The germline CDR1 and CDR2 sequences are MGHDK and SYGVNS. CDR3 length equals 17 residues. Trimming at V came to 0 bases and at J to 4 bases, leaving 2 bases not matched to a gene. CDR3 region: CASSEYRTSGGTGELFF. The CDR3 DNA reads TGTGCCAGCAGTGAATACAGGACTAGCGGGGGCACCGGGGAGCTGTTTTTT.

The rearrangement uses TRBV4-3 and TRBJ2-5; no definite D call. The CDR3 sequence is 17 residues long. V lost 4 bases to trimming and J lost 2 bases, with 20 bases between them. The germline V gene has CDR1 LGHNA and CDR2 YSLEER. For the CDR3, the DNA is TGCGCCAGCAGCCCGCCGGTTGACTTACCAAAACAAGAGACCCAGTACTTC. It encodes CASSPPVDLPKQETQYF.

This sequence joins TRBV5-4 and TRBJ1-2, with D perhaps matching TRBD1 (6 bases). This CDR3 contains 14 residues. CDR1 is SGHNT and CDR2 is YYREEE in the germline V gene (reference sequence). Trimming shortened V by 0 bases and J by 8 bases, and 14 bases separated the two germline ends. The CDR3 DNA follows: TGTGCCAGCAGCTTGGCGCAGGGGATGGGAGGCTACACCTTC. This gives the protein CASSLAQGMGGYTF.

The chain combines TRBV21-1 with TRBJ2-2; the table's D gene call, TRBD1, was not cross checked with the DNA. TRBV21-1 is flagged as a pseudogene. This CDR3 region has 18 residues. The CDR3 DNA reads TGTGCCAGCAGCAAAGGGGATCAACCGGGACAGTACACCGGGGAGCTGTTTTTT. It is translated as CASSKGDQPGQYTGELFF.

The count of this clone is one. This rearrangement joins TRBV2 to TRBJ1-1; D may be TRBD1 (6 bases). Germline-derived CDR1 and CDR2 are SNHLY and FYNNEI. V was cut by 7 bases and J by 0 bases, with 12 bases left in between. The CDR3 covers 14 residues. The CDR3 is CASMYRVMNTEAFF. The DNA of the CDR3 is TGTGCCAGCATGTACAGGGTTATGAACACTGAAGCTTTCTTT.

This chain links TRBV19 with TRBJ1-5; TRBD1 matches 7 bases. This CDR3 spans 17 amino acids. After removal of 4 bases from V and 5 bases from J, the junction contained 14 bases not matched to a gene. From germline, CDR1 is LNHDA and CDR2 SQIVND (reference sequence). CDR3 in amino acids: CASSTSLTGWMDQPQHF. The CDR3 DNA reads TGTGCCAGTAGTACCTCGCTGACAGGGTGGATGGATCAGCCCCAGCATTTT.

The J gene is TRBJ2-3, the V gene TRBV9; 9 bases are a match to TRBD2. CDR1 is SGDLS, CDR2 YYNGEE, per germline. The CDR3 spans 15 residues. Germline trimming cut 2 bases from V and 7 bases from J; bases unmatched to any gene: 8. DNA for the CDR3: TGTGCCAGCAGCGTTGGTAGTAGCGGGGGTTATACGCAGTATTTT. Protein sequence: CASSVGSSGGYTQYF.

The J gene is TRBJ1-1, the V gene TRBV7-9; D unresolved. Germline values: CDR1 SEHNR, CDR2 FQNEAQ (reference sequence). The CDR3 contains 14 residues. V shed 5 bases and J shed 8 bases, with 18 bases lying between them. The CDR3 nucleotides read TGTGCCAGCAGCCCGGGAGCGTGGTCAGAGGAAGCTTTCTTT. This codes for CASSPGAWSEEAFF.

This clone was detected only once. The rearrangement links TRBV7-6 to TRBJ2-1, with 8 nucleotides matching TRBD1. The CDR3 has 16 amino acids. V trimming: 1 base; J trimming: 1 base; junction bases outside the gene matches: 3. CDR1 is SGHVS and CDR2 is FNYEAQ in the germline V gene. The CDR3: CASSLEGQGSYNEQFF. The DNA for the CDR3 is TGTGCCAGCAGCTTAGAAGGACAGGGATCCTACAATGAGCAGTTCTTC.

This chain links TRBV9 with TRBJ1-6; D ambiguous. CDR3 size: 14 residues. The V gene lost 0 bases and the J gene lost 3 bases, with 4 bases spanning the gap. CDR1 and CDR2 from the germline V gene are SGDLS and YYNGEE. CDR3 in DNA: TGTGCCAGCAGCGTAGACAGCTATAATTCACCCCTCCACTTT. Translated: CASSVDSYNSPLHF.

This rearrangement joins TRBV6-1 to TRBJ2-1; 9 bases are a match to TRBD2. CDR1 and CDR2 from the germline V gene are MNHNS and SASEGT. V shed 5 bases and J 2 bases; nucleotides not matched to a gene: 4. The CDR3 has 15 residues. CDR3 nucleotides: TGTGCCAGCAGTCCCGGGACTAGCCCCTACAATGAGCAGTTCTTC. It translates to CASSPGTSPYNEQFF.

This chain connects TRBV6-5 to TRBJ1-2; unclear D gene. CDR1 is MNHEY and CDR2 is SVGAGI in the germline V gene. This CDR3 has 14 residues. V was trimmed by 2 bases and J by 5 bases, leaving 12 bases between them. The CDR3 DNA reads TGTGCCAGCAGTTACGAGGGCATAGGGTATGGCTACACCTTC. Protein product: CASSYEGIGYGYTF.

CDR3 sequence (DNA): TGCGCCAGCAGCTTCAGGGGGAGGAAACGCGAGCAGTACTTC. It translates to CASSFRGRKREQYF. The J gene is TRBJ2-7, the V gene TRBV5-1, with D maybe TRBD1 (7 bases). The V end lost 2 bases, the J end lost 6 bases, and 15 bases lay between the germline ends. CDR1 and CDR2 (germline): SGHRS, YFSETQ. This CDR3 is 14 amino acids long.

The V call is TRBV28, the J call TRBJ1-1; D might be TRBD1 (6 bases). V was shortened by 5 bases and J by 4 bases, with 14 bases between the two germline ends. Germline loops: CDR1 MDHEN, CDR2 SYDVKM. This CDR3 is built from 14 residues. CDR3 coding DNA: TGTGCCAGCAGTGTCCAGGGGTCGGGCACTGAAGCTTTCTTT. This codes for CASSVQGSGTEAFF.